A single sample gave rise to the 20 T cell receptor beta chains below, sequenced in a study of technical replicates of blood from a handful of donors (dated by TCRdb to 2015 to 2018). Library preparation was by the immunoSEQ multiplex PCR assay. In TCRdb, the immuneACCESS table is reduced to in-frame sequences with V and J assigned. These tables do not hold every clone; where another copy was compared, an unresolved V gene accounts for under half, and the others remain unexplained. This sample lists 65,000 to 90,000 clones; about 91% were detected once. The top ten clonotypes cover 0.25% to 0.35% of the sample. Sequenced sample: T cells isolated from PBMCs. All receptors derive from a human donor in good health.

The chain couples TRBV11-2 to TRBJ1-2; weak D call: TRBD1 (6 bases). Germline V gene sequence: CDR1 SGHAT, CDR2 FQNNGV. The CDR3 loop spans 14 amino acids. V was pared by 1 base and J by 6 bases, with 12 bases between. The CDR3 sequence: CASSLGGRNNGYTF. CDR3 in DNA: TGTGCCAGCAGCTTAGGGGGGCGGAATAATGGCTACACCTTC.

The V and J genes are TRBV5-1 and TRBJ2-5; weak D call: TRBD2 (6 bases). The CDR3 sequence is 14 residues long. Germline-derived CDR1 and CDR2 are SGHRS and YFSETQ. Trimming left V 0 bases short and J 5 bases short, with 11 bases between. This chain's CDR3 is CASSLVAGSETQYF. CDR3 coding DNA: TGCGCCAGCAGCTTGGTTGCGGGGTCCGAGACCCAGTACTTC.

This clone was found once. The gene calls are TRBV7-9 and TRBJ2-7; 9 nucleotides align to TRBD1. This CDR3 spans 15 amino acids. V lost 4 bases, J lost 3 bases, and 7 bases stayed unmatched. CDR1 is SEHNR and CDR2 is FQNEAQ in the germline V gene (reference sequence). The CDR3 loop is CASSSLRTGVYEQYF. The CDR3, as DNA: TGTGCCAGCAGCTCGCTAAGGACAGGGGTCTACGAGCAGTACTTC.

This clone occurred once. The chain links TRBV18 to TRBJ1-1; tentative D call: TRBD1 (5 bases). Germline CDR1 and CDR2: KGHSH and LQKENI. The CDR3 loop spans 15 amino acids. V was cut by 1 base and J by 3 bases, with 12 bases left in between. CDR3 nucleotide sequence: TGTGCCAGCTCACCACGCCAGGGTCGGGACACTGAAGCTTTCTTT. It is translated as CASSPRQGRDTEAFF.

The chain carries TRBV29-1 and TRBJ2-3; D unclear. The CDR3 is 11 amino acids. V lost 7 bases, J lost 6 bases, and 11 bases lay in between. Per germline, CDR1 SQVTM and CDR2 ANQGSEA. CDR3 residues: CSALTGDTQYF. For the CDR3, the DNA is TGCAGCGCCCTGACGGGTGATACGCAGTATTTT.

The J gene is TRBJ2-1, the V gene TRBV10-3; TRBD2 agrees at 10 bases. V was pared by 0 bases and J by 4 bases, with 9 bases of the junction left unmatched. CDR1 ENHRY and CDR2 SYGVKD come from the germline V gene. The CDR3 totals 18 residues. The CDR3 region is CAISESSGRGIAYNEQFF. CDR3 bases: TGTGCCATCAGTGAGTCGAGCGGGAGGGGAATCGCTTACAATGAGCAGTTCTTC.

This chain links TRBV7-7 with TRBJ1-5; the D is unclear. Per germline, CDR1 SSHAT and CDR2 FNYEAQ (reference sequence). This CDR3 comprises 16 residues. V was clipped by 9 bases and J by 6 bases, with 24 bases between them. CDR3 in DNA: TGTGCCAGTGCGGTGGTGGCCAACGGGAATTCTCAGCCCCAGCATTTT. This codes for CASAVVANGNSQPQHF.

This chain uses TRBV27 with TRBJ2-7, with D perhaps matching TRBD1 (5 bases). V lost 3 bases to trimming and J lost 2 bases, with 14 bases between them. This CDR3 spans 15 amino acids. The V gene's germline CDR1 is MNHEY and CDR2 SMNVEV (reference sequence). CDR3 loop: CASSLGFDRTYEQYF. For the CDR3, the DNA is TGTGCCAGCAGTTTGGGGTTCGACAGAACCTACGAGCAGTACTTC.

V and J are TRBV11-2 and TRBJ2-3, with 15 bases fitting TRBD2. Trimming at V came to 1 base and at J to 12 bases, leaving 5 bases not matched to a gene. Germline V gene sequence: CDR1 SGHAT, CDR2 FQNNGV. CDR3 size: 15 residues. CDR3 amino acids: CASSLGTSGGVYQYF. The CDR3 coding sequence is TGTGCCAGCAGCTTAGGGACTAGCGGGGGGGTTTACCAGTATTTT.

The chain links TRBV5-8 to TRBJ2-3; 11 positions match TRBD2. CDR1 and CDR2 from the germline V gene are SGHTS and YDEGEE. The trim removed 2 bases at V and 0 bases at J, leaving 2 bases unmatched. The CDR3 totals 16 residues. Written as DNA, the CDR3 is TGTGCCAGCAGCTTCCGACTAGCGGGGAGCACAGATACGCAGTATTTT. Translated: CASSFRLAGSTDTQYF.

The rearrangement uses TRBV6-5 and TRBJ1-5; D ambiguous. Trimming took 0 bases from V and 2 from J, leaving 8 bases between them. There are 15 residues in the CDR3. Germline V gives CDR1 MNHEY, CDR2 SVGAGI. This CDR3 is CASSYSGFGNQPQHF. The CDR3 nucleotides are TGTGCCAGCAGTTACTCCGGGTTCGGCAATCAGCCCCAGCATTTT.

The chain couples TRBV5-6 to TRBJ2-3, with TRBD2 matching 9 bases. This CDR3 is 17 amino acids long. V lost 4 bases, J lost 2 bases, and 11 bases stayed unmatched. Germline CDR1 reads SGHDT; CDR2 reads YYEEEE. This CDR3 reads CASSPPGSGGSTDTQYF. The CDR3, as DNA: TGTGCCAGCAGCCCCCCGGGTAGCGGGGGCTCCACAGATACGCAGTATTTT. The variable domain in full, completed from reference TRBV5-6 and TRBJ2-3, reads DAGVTQSPTHLIKTRGQQVTLRCSPKSGHDTVSWYQQALGQGPQFIFQYYEEEERQRGNFPDRFSGHQFPNYSSELNVNALLLGDSALYLCASSPPGSGGSTDTQYFGPGTRLTVL.

The chain recombines TRBV27 with TRBJ2-7, with 7 bases lining up with TRBD1. CDR1 MNHEY and CDR2 SMNVEV come from the germline V gene (reference sequence). With 3 bases clipped from V and 3 bases from J, the junction kept 8 bases outside the gene matches. CDR3 size: 15 residues. The CDR3 region has the DNA TGTGCCAGCAGTTTTTCGGGACAGCCAAGCTACGAGCAGTACTTC. The encoded protein is CASSFSGQPSYEQYF.

V gene TRBV14 combines with J gene TRBJ1-2, with 7 nucleotides matching TRBD1. Germline CDR1 SGHDN, CDR2 FVKESK. The J segment lost 8 bases and the V segment lost 2 bases, leaving 8 bases of the junction unmatched. There are 14 residues in the CDR3. In nucleotides, the CDR3 is TGTGCCAGCAGCCAAAGAGAGGGGGCCTTAGGCTACACCTTC. Protein product: CASSQREGALGYTF.

The gene calls are TRBV9 and TRBJ2-1, with 7 nucleotides matching TRBD2. The CDR3 has 12 residues. Germline V CDR1 and CDR2: SGDLS, YYNGEE. The trim removed 2 bases at V and 7 bases at J, leaving 0 bases unmatched. This CDR3 reads CASSVSGNEQFF. The CDR3 region has the DNA TGTGCCAGCAGCGTTAGCGGGAATGAGCAGTTCTTC.

V and J are TRBV6-6 and TRBJ1-4; D might be TRBD1 (5 bases). This CDR3 is 16 amino acids long. Germline V CDR1 and CDR2: MNHNY, SVGAGI (reference sequence). V dropped 2 bases and J dropped 0 bases, with 10 bases sitting between them. The CDR3 region is CASSYLGEATNEKLFF. The CDR3 nucleotides read TGTGCCAGCAGTTACCTGGGGGAGGCAACTAATGAAAAACTGTTTTTT.

V usage is TRBV9 and J usage is TRBJ2-2; 8 bases are a match to TRBD1. V lost 4 bases and J lost 5; bases outside the gene matches: 13. Germline assignment: CDR1 SGDLS and CDR2 YYNGEE. CDR3 length: 17 amino acids. The DNA of the CDR3 is TGTGCCAGCAGCCCCCGGGACAGGCGTGGGAGAACCGGGGAGCTGTTTTTT. Translated, it gives CASSPRDRRGRTGELFF.

This clone was counted between two and nine times. The chain couples TRBV7-9 to TRBJ1-2, with 8 bases matching TRBD1. Per germline, CDR1 SEHNR and CDR2 FQNEAQ (reference sequence). The CDR3 length is 16 residues. J was trimmed by 5 bases and V by 3 bases; bases with no gene match: 11. DNA of the CDR3: TGTGCCAGCAGCTTCATATTACAGGGGGGGTTTTATGGCTACACCTTC. This codes for CASSFILQGGFYGYTF. Full variable domain (missing parts from reference TRBV7-9 and TRBJ1-2): DTGVSQNPRHKITKRGQNVTFRCDPISEHNRLYWYRQTLGQGPEFLTYFQNEAQLEKSRLLSDRFSAERPKGSFSTLEIQRTEQGDSAMYLCASSFILQGGFYGYTFGSGTRLTVV.

The rearrangement uses TRBV5-4 and TRBJ2-7; 11 bases line up with TRBD2. V trimming: 1 base; J trimming: 3 bases; junction bases outside the gene matches: 18. This CDR3 comprises 20 residues. Germline V lookup: CDR1 SGHNT, CDR2 YYREEE (reference sequence). This CDR3 reads CASSLWVLGTSGSRGYEQYF. CDR3 DNA: TGTGCCAGCAGCTTGTGGGTATTAGGGACTAGCGGATCTCGTGGCTACGAGCAGTACTTC.

V and J are TRBV6-5 and TRBJ1-5, with D unresolved. The CDR3 contains 13 residues. The germline CDR1 and CDR2 sequences are MNHEY and SVGAGI. Trimming cost V 5 bases and J 4 bases, with 9 bases left between them. CDR3 sequence (DNA): TGTGCCAGCAGTACGACGGGGAATCAGCCCCAGCATTTT. Translated: CASSTTGNQPQHF.